The TCR beta chain described here comes from a study of regulatory T cells in long-lasting Graves disease. General observations from the study: The number of shared public clonotypes was higher in persistent patients (approximately 2,500) than new patients (more than 850).

This CDR3 has 12 amino acids. Germline assignment: CDR1 PRHDT and CDR2 FYEKMQ (reference sequence). Deletions cut 0 bases from V and 11 bases from J, with 8 bases between. This clonotype has only a few counts. The antigen is unknown. Time point defined: newly diagnosed GD, antithyroid drugs for less than 3 months. PBMC RNA served as the TCR library source. Relying on iRepertoire HTBI primers and Arm-PCR of CDR3 regions, the team built TCR beta libraries. Using its own MiXCR run on the multiplex PCR reads, TCRdb lists one record per CDR3 protein. Here the sample spans 400,000 to 450,000 distinct CDR3 sequences, approximately 16% being singletons. The same specimen was also included in a second study, on T cells in Graves' hyperthyroidism and ophthalmopathy. This second report adds: Stable Graves' hyperthyroidism denoted no ophthalmopathy progression over 18 months.

The source material was peripheral blood mononuclear cells (PBMCs), sampled at new diagnosis, from a patient treated with antithyroid drugs. The clonotype originates from a woman aged 25 to 39 with Graves disease. This chain connects TRBV13 to TRBJ1-5; unclear D gene. CDR3 region: CASSLGPGAQHF. For the CDR3, the DNA is TGTGCCAGCAGCTTAGGCCCCGGGGCCCAGCATTTT.